This TCR beta chain stems from a study of T-cell reconstitution after alpha-beta-depleted transplantation in children. General study results and limits: The origin of high day-60 TCRbeta diversity in some patients lay in surviving recipient T cells and thymic progenitors.

As it was prepared, the TCRbeta library received unique molecular identifiers. TCRdb re-called the PCR reads through MiXCR, storing one row per CDR3 protein. This sample yields around 450,000 distinct CDR3 sequences, of which over 40% are seen a single time; around a quarter belongs to the top ten. This CDR3 is 15 amino acids long. V lost 9 bases and J lost 0, with 12 bases in between. Germline CDR1 is MDHEN and CDR2 is SYDVKM. In this sample, this clonotype turned up many times. The target antigen is unknown. The source was PBMCs, collected before TCRalphabeta/CD19-depleted stem cell transplant. The clonotype comes from a girl under 10 years old with aplastic anemia, due to receive a stem cell transplant. V gene TRBV28 combines with J gene TRBJ2-6, with D unresolved. The DNA for the CDR3 is TGTGCCAGTTGTACGAGTCGCTCTGGGGCCAACGTCCTGACTTTC. This codes for CASCTSRSGANVLTF. Complete variable domain (other parts from reference TRBV28 and TRBJ2-6): DVKVTQSSRYLVKRTGEKVFLECVQDMDHENMFWYRQDPGLGLRLIYFSYDVKMKEKGDIPEGYSVSREKKERFSLILESASTNQTSMYLCASCTSRSGANVLTFGAGSRLTVL.